This T cell receptor beta chain was recorded in a study of blood T cells in healthy people across ages. This clonotype has a handful of counts. No antigen is known for it. Study conclusions and caveats: Changes in expanded clonotypes were possibly confounded, as the CMV status of donors was unknown.

Germline CDR1 is DFQATT and CDR2 is SNEGSKA (reference sequence). V was trimmed by 3 bases and J by 2 bases, leaving 12 bases between them. CDR3 size: 14 residues. For the second PCR, which ran for roughly 7 to 11 cycles, a sample-barcoded 5' primer and a J-beta primer mix were used. Via MiXCR, TCRdb re-called the 5' RACE reads, giving one row per CDR3 protein. The table lists over a million distinct CDR3 sequences, 45% of them singletons. Sequencing was done on a sample of blood. V usage is TRBV20-1 and J usage is TRBJ2-3; TRBD2 might be the D (6 bases). This TCR was sampled from a woman in her sixties in good health. The CDR3 DNA reads TGCAGTGCTAGGAGGGGACTTTACACAGATACGCAGTATTTT. Translation gives CSARRGLYTDTQYF.